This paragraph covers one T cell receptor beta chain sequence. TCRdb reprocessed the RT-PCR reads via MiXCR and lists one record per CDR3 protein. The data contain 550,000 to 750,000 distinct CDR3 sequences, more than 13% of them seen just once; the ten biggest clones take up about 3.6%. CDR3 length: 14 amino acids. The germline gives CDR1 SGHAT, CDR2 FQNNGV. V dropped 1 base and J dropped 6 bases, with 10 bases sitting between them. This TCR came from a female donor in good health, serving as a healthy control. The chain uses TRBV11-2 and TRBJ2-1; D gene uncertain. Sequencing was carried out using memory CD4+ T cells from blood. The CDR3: CASSLGGRPNEQFF. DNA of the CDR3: TGTGCCAGCAGCTTAGGAGGCCGGCCCAATGAGCAGTTCTTC.